This T cell receptor beta chain is from a study of blood T cell repertoires in COVID-19. The overall study: Spain, Italy and the United States supplied samples that represented acute and convalescent COVID-19. Sample material is recorded as cDNA or gDNA derived from T cells, B-cell-depleted T cells, or PBMCs.

CDR3 length: 12 residues. Deletions cut 5 bases from V and 0 bases from J, with 5 bases between. The germline CDR1 and CDR2 sequences are LNHDA and SQIVND (reference sequence). Per the authors' pipeline: Cell counts per sample came from amplifying reference gene primers. Only in-frame clones appear in the TCRdb table, and some are missing; sequencing was by immunoSEQ multiplex PCR. The V and J calls and clone size were taken over from that table, and D and trimming were inferred from the DNA. This repertoire shows more than 140,000 clones, around 84% found once; its top ten account for approximately 8.3%.

The sample comprised peripheral blood. V gene TRBV19 combines with J gene TRBJ2-7; D unresolved. The source of this sequence is a woman between 55 and 75 years old with acute or convalescent COVID-19. The CDR3 here is CASSESSYEQYF. CDR3 coding DNA: TGTGCCAGTAGTGAGAGCTCCTACGAGCAGTACTTC.